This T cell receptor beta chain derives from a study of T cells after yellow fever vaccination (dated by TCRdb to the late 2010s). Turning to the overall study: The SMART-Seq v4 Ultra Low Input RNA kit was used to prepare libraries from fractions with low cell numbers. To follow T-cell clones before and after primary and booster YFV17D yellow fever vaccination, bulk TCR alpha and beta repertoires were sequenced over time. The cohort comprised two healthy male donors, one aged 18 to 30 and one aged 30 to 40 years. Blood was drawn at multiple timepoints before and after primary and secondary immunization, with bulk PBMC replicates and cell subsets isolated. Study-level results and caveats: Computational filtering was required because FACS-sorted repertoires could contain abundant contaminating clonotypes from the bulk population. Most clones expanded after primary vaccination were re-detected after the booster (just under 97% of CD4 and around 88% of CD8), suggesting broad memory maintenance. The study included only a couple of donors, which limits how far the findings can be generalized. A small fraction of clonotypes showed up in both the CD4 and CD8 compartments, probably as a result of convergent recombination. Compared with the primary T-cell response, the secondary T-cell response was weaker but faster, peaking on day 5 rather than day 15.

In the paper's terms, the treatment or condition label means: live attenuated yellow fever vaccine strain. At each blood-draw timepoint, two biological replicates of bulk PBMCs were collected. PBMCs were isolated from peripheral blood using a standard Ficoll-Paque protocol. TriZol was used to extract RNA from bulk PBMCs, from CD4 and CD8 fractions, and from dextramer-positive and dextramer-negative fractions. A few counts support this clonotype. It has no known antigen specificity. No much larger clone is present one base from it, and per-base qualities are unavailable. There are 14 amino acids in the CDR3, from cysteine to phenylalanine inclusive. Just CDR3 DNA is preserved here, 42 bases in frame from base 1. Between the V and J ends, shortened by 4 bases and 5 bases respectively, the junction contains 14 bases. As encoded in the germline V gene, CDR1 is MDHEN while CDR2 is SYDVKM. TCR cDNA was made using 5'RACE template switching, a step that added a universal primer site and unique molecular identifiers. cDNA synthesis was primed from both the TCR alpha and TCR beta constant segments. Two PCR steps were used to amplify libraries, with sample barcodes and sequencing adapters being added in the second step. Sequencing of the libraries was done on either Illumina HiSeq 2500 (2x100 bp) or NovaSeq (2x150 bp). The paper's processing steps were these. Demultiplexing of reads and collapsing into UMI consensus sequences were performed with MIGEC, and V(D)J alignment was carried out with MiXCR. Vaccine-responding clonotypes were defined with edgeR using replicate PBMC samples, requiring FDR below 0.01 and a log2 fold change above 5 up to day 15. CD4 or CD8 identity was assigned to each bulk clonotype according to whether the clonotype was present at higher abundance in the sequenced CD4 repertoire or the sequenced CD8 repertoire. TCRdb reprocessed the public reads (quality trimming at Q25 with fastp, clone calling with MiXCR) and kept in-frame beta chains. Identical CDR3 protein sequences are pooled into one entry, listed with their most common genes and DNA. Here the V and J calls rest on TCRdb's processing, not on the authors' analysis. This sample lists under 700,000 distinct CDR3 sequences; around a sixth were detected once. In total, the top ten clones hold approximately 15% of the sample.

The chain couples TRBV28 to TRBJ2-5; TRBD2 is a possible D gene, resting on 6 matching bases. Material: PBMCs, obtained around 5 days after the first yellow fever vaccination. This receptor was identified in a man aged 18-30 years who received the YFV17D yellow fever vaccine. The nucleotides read TGTGCCAGCAGTTATGGCGGGGCCGGGGAGACCCAGTACTTC. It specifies CASSYGGAGETQYF.